Detailed here is one T cell receptor (beta chain). These data come from a study of blood T cell repertoires in COVID-19. The overall study: Acute and convalescent COVID-19 specimens originated in the United States, Italy and Spain. From T cells, B-cell-depleted T cells, or PBMCs came the material, which was cDNA or gDNA.

Original processing methods: Nucleated cell number was recorded as an estimate derived from reference gene primer amplification. TCRdb's copy holds only in-frame clones and misses some; the assay was immunoSEQ multiplex PCR. V, J and clone size are those of that table, while D and trimming were read from the DNA. Found here are about 160,000 clones, roughly 84% of them singletons; the top ten hold 9.1%. CDR3 length: 15 residues. Germline V gives CDR1 SGDLS, CDR2 YYNGEE. The trim removed 1 base at V and 8 bases at J, leaving 6 bases unmatched. The chain carries TRBV9 and TRBJ2-1; TRBD2 agrees at 10 bases. This receptor was identified in a woman of 80 years or more with active or convalescent COVID-19. Sample: peripheral blood. The CDR3 DNA follows: TGTGCCAGCAGCGTAAGAGGGACTAGCGCCGATGAGCAGTTCTTC. Its translation is CASSVRGTSADEQFF.